These 18 T cell receptor beta chains share one sample of origin, sequenced in a study of CD8 T cells in Susac syndrome. Random hexamers were used to reverse transcribe about 0.5 to 1 ug of RNA. A single record per CDR3 protein comes from TCRdb applying MiXCR to the immunoSEQ multiplex PCR reads. This table has 100,000 to 150,000 distinct CDR3 sequences, 75% to 90% appearing once. The sample consisted of CD8+ T cells from PBMCs. Receptors originate from a human donor with multiple sclerosis.

V is TRBV2 and J is TRBJ2-7; TRBD1 is a possible D gene (5 bases). Trimming took 10 bases from V and 0 from J, leaving 13 bases between them. Germline loops: CDR1 SNHLY, CDR2 FYNNEI. This CDR3 has 13 residues. The CDR3 sequence: CATKGKNSYEQYV. DNA for the CDR3: TGTGCCACCAAGGGGAAGAACTCCTACGAGCAGTACGTC.

J is TRBJ2-1 and V is TRBV27, with D possibly TRBD2 on 6 matching bases. CDR3 size: 13 residues. V lost 3 bases, J lost 7 bases, and 10 bases lay in between. Germline V gene sequence: CDR1 MNHEY, CDR2 SMNVEV (reference sequence). CDR3 sequence reads: CASSFLAPNEQFF. The CDR3 DNA reads TGTGCCAGCAGTTTTCTAGCGCCTAATGAGCAGTTCTTC.

This clonotype was seen only once. The V call is TRBV2, the J call TRBJ1-4; TRBD1 matches 7 bases. The ends lost 6 bases at V and 5 bases at J; junction bases unmatched: 9. The CDR3 runs 15 residues. Germline CDR1 SNHLY, CDR2 FYNNEI. CDR3 loop: CASRLGTAFNEKLFF. Here the CDR3 DNA reads TGTGCCAGCAGACTCGGGACAGCCTTCAATGAAAAACTGTTTTTT.

The chain is built from TRBV19 and TRBJ1-1, with TRBD1 as a possible D gene (5 bases). The V end lost 8 bases, the J end lost 5 bases, and 12 bases lay between the germline ends. This CDR3 comprises 12 residues. The germline gives CDR1 LNHDA, CDR2 SQIVND (reference sequence). CDR3 sequence reads: CASGAGWTEAFF. The DNA for the CDR3 is TGTGCCAGTGGGGCAGGGTGGACTGAAGCTTTCTTT. Complete variable domain (other parts from reference TRBV19 and TRBJ1-1): DGGITQSPKYLFRKEGQNVTLSCEQNLNHDAMYWYRQDPGQGLRLIYYSQIVNDFQKGDIAEGYSVSREKKESFPLTVTSAQKNPTAFYLCASGAGWTEAFFGQGTRLTVV.

The chain uses TRBV5-5 and TRBJ2-1; 9 nucleotides line up with TRBD1. The CDR3 has 16 residues. Germline CDR1 is SGHKS and CDR2 is YYEKEE (reference sequence). V was clipped by 4 bases and J by 8 bases; unmatched bases: 13. The CDR3 nucleotides are TGTGCCAGCAGCCTAACCGGGACAGGGTTAATCGATGAGCAGTTCTTC. It specifies CASSLTGTGLIDEQFF. The full variable domain, completed using reference TRBV5-5 and TRBJ2-1, is DAGVTQSPTHLIKTRGQQVTLRCSPISGHKSVSWYQQVLGQGPQFIFQYYEKEERGRGNFPDRFSARQFPNYSSELNVNALLLGDSALYLCASSLTGTGLIDEQFFGPGTRLTVL.

This clonotype was counted once. V usage is TRBV7-6 and J usage is TRBJ1-5; 8 bases line up with TRBD1. The germline V gene has CDR1 SGHVS and CDR2 FNYEAQ. There are 14 residues in the CDR3. V was clipped by 5 bases and J by 4 bases; unmatched bases: 4. The DNA of the CDR3 is TGTGCCAGCAGCAACGGACAGGGTAATCAGCCCCAGCATTTT. It encodes CASSNGQGNQPQHF.

This clonotype came up a few times. This chain uses TRBV4-1 with TRBJ1-6; D is perhaps TRBD1 (5 bases). Germline CDR1 MGHRA, CDR2 YSYEKL. V gave up 1 base and J gave up 9 bases, with 13 bases separating them. The CDR3 contains 15 residues. In nucleotides, the CDR3 is TGCGCCAGCAGCCAAGTGGGGGGAGTTGCTTCACCCCTCCACTTT. Its protein is CASSQVGGVASPLHF.

The V call is TRBV7-2, the J call TRBJ1-1; perhaps TRBD1 as D (6 bases). CDR3 length: 15 amino acids. Trimming took off 2 bases at V and 0 bases at J, with 10 bases between the two ends. The germline gives CDR1 SGHTA, CDR2 FQGNSA. The DNA for the CDR3 is TGTGCCAGCAGCTTAAGGGACATTATGAACACTGAAGCTTTCTTT. This codes for CASSLRDIMNTEAFF.

The chain joins TRBV6-1 to TRBJ1-1, with no clear D. The V end was cut by 6 bases, the J end by 4 bases, with 12 bases between. In germline, CDR1 is MNHNS, CDR2 SASEGT. CDR3 length: 13 amino acids. CDR3 protein: CASSSGLSTEAFF. The CDR3 DNA reads TGTGCCAGCAGCTCAGGCCTTAGCACTGAAGCTTTCTTT.

The count of this clonotype is one. The V and J genes are TRBV28 and TRBJ2-7; weak D call: TRBD2 (6 bases). CDR3 length: 17 amino acids. CDR1 and CDR2 from the germline V gene are MDHEN and SYDVKM. With 2 bases removed from V and 0 bases from J, the gap between germline ends came to 17 bases. The CDR3 nucleotides read TGTGCCAGCAGTTTAGTGGACGGACTACGAAGCTCCTACGAGCAGTACTTC. This sequence encodes CASSLVDGLRSSYEQYF.

Turning to this clonotype: An end of the junction does not agree with germline; a read error may underlie this. V usage is TRBV4-1 and J usage is TRBJ2-5; 7 nucleotides align to TRBD1. Germline assignment: CDR1 MGHRA and CDR2 YSYEKL. CDR3 size: 15 residues. CDR3 residues: CASSQSPGQQGTQYF. DNA of the CDR3: TGCGCCAGCAGCCAATCGCCGGGACAGCAAGGGACCCAGTACTTC.

The chain joins TRBV7-2 to TRBJ1-1, with 9 bases that match TRBD1. The CDR3 loop spans 15 amino acids. V was clipped by 4 bases and J by 6 bases; unmatched bases: 9. Per germline, CDR1 SGHTA and CDR2 FQGNSA. The CDR3 DNA is TGTGCCAGCAGCTCTAGGACAGGGGCGTTCGCTGAAGCTTTCTTT. The encoded protein is CASSSRTGAFAEAFF.

This clonotype was seen a handful of times. The chain uses TRBV6-1 and TRBJ2-3; 8 positions match TRBD1. The germline V gene encodes CDR1 MNHNS and CDR2 SASEGT. The CDR3 is 15 residues long. With V trimmed by 10 bases and J by 3 bases, 12 bases remained unmatched. CDR3 sequence: CANSSRTGSTDTQYF. The CDR3 region has the DNA TGTGCCAACAGCTCCAGGACAGGGAGTACAGATACGCAGTATTTT.

The chain is built from TRBV12-3 or TRBV12-4 and TRBJ1-2, with D tentatively TRBD1 (5 bases). This CDR3 is 14 amino acids long. Trimming shortened V by 6 bases and J by 8 bases, and 19 bases separated the two germline ends. CDR3 sequence reads: CASRWATEPVGYTF. CDR3 coding DNA: TGTGCCAGCAGGTGGGCGACAGAGCCCGTCGGCTACACCTTC.

This chain uses TRBV27 with TRBJ2-3; D not resolved. Germline V gene sequence: CDR1 MNHEY, CDR2 SMNVEV (reference sequence). This CDR3 spans 12 amino acids. CDR3 sequence reads: CATLGSTDTQYF. The CDR3 DNA is TGTGCTACGTTAGGGAGCACAGATACGCAGTATTTT.

The CDR3: CASRALKETQYF. The CDR3 DNA reads TGTGCCAGCCGGGCCCTAAAAGAGACCCAGTACTTC. J is TRBJ2-5 and V is TRBV7-9; D is undetermined. The germline CDR1 and CDR2 sequences are SEHNR and FQNEAQ (reference sequence). The CDR3 runs 12 residues. V was cut by 8 bases and J by 3 bases, with 10 bases left in between. The entire variable domain, with the rest obtained from reference TRBV7-9 and TRBJ2-5, is as follows: DTGVSQNPRHKITKRGQNVTFRCDPISEHNRLYWYRQTLGQGPEFLTYFQNEAQLEKSRLLSDRFSAERPKGSFSTLEIQRTEQGDSAMYLCASRALKETQYFGPGTRLLVL.

The rearrangement joins TRBV5-4 to TRBJ1-1, with 7 bases that match TRBD1. The length of the CDR3 is 14 residues. V shed 2 bases, J shed 4 bases, and the junction held 5 bases outside the gene matches. CDR1 and CDR2 (germline): SGHNT, YYREEE (reference sequence). The CDR3 coding sequence is TGTGCCAGCAGCTTAGTCAGGGGGGGCACTGAAGCTTTCTTT. Translation gives CASSLVRGGTEAFF.

The chain joins TRBV27 to TRBJ1-1; TRBD1 matches 8 bases. Unmatched junction bases numbered 5, after V lost 5 bases and J lost 0 bases. This CDR3 contains 15 residues. Germline V gives CDR1 MNHEY, CDR2 SMNVEV (reference sequence). The CDR3 region is CASSPDRVLNTEAFF. The CDR3 nucleotides read TGTGCCAGCAGTCCGGACAGGGTCTTGAACACTGAAGCTTTCTTT.